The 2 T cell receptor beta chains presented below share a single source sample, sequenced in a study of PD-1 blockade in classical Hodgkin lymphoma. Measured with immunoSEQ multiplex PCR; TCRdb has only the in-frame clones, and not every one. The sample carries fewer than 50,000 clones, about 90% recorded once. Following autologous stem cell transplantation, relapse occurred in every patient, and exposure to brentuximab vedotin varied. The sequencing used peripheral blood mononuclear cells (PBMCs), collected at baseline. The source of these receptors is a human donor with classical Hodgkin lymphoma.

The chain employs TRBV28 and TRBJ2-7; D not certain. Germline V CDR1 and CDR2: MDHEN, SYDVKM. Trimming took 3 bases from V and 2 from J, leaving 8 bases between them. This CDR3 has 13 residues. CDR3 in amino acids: CASSLNYPYEQYF. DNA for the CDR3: TGTGCCAGCAGTTTGAACTACCCCTACGAGCAGTACTTC.

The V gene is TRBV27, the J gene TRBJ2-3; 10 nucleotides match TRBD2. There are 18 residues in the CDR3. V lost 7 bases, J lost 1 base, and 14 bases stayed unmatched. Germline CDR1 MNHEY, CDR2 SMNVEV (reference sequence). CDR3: CASTHILLAGERTDTQYF. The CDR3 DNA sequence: TGTGCCAGCACCCACATACTCCTAGCGGGGGAGCGCACAGATACGCAGTATTTT.